This TCR beta chain was documented in a study of blood T cell repertoires in COVID-19. Study-level information: Acute-phase and convalescent COVID-19 samples originated in the United States, Italy and Spain. PBMCs, B-cell-depleted T cells, or T cells provided the cDNA or gDNA that made up the material.

Original processing methods: Amplification of reference gene primers provided the estimated nucleated cell counts. Here immunoSEQ multiplex PCR was the method, and the copy in TCRdb shows in-frame clones only, minus some. V and J calls and clone size are given by that table; D and trimming were obtained from the DNA. The sample holds more than 85,000 clones, less than 75% seen once. V lost 6 bases and J 4 bases, leaving 9 bases between the germline ends. CDR3 length: 12 residues. Per the germline V gene, CDR1 is MDHEN and CDR2 is SYDVKM. V and J are TRBV28 and TRBJ1-2; D not resolved. Material for sequencing was peripheral blood. The sequence was obtained from a woman aged 55-69 years with acute or convalescent COVID-19. The CDR3 DNA reads TGTGCCAGCAGCCGCCTTAGCTATGGCTACACCTTC. It translates to CASSRLSYGYTF.